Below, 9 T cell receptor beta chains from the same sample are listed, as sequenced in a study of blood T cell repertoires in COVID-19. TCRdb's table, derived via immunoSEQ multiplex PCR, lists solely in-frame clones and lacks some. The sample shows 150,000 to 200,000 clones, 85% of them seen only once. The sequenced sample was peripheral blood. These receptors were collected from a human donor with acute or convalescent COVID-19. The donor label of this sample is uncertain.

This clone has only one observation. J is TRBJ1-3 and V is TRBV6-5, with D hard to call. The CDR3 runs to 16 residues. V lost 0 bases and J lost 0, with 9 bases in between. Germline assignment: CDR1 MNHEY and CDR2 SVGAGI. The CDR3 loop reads CASSYSMRNSGNTIYF. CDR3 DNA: TGTGCCAGCAGTTACTCGATGCGAAACTCTGGAAACACCATATATTTT.

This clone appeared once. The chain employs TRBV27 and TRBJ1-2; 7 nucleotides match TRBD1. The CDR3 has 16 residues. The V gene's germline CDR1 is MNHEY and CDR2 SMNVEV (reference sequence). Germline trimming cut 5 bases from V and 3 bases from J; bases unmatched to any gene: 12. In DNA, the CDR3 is TGTGCCAGCAGTCCTACCCCCGGACAGGCGCACTATGGCTACACCTTC. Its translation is CASSPTPGQAHYGYTF.

The CDR3 DNA reads as TGTGCCAGCAGCCAAGGACTAGCGGGGGGATCTAGCACAGATACGCAGTATTTT. Translating gives CASSQGLAGGSSTDTQYF. The gene calls are TRBV3-1 (or the pseudogene TRBV3-2) and TRBJ2-3; 13 bases fit TRBD2. CDR1 LGHDT and CDR2 YNNKEL come from the germline V gene (reference sequence). This CDR3 spans 18 amino acids. Trimming took 1 base from V and 0 from J; bases not matched to a gene: 4.

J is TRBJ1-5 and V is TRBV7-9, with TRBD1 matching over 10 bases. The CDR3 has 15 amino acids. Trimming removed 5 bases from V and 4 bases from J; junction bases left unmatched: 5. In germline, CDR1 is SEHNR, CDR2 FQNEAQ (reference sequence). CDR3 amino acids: CASSPEGQGNQPQHF. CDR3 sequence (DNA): TGTGCCAGCAGCCCCGAGGGACAGGGGAATCAGCCCCAGCATTTT.

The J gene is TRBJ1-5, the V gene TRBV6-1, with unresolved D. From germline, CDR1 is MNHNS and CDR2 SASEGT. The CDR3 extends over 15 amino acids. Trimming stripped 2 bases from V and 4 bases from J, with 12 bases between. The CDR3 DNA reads TGTGCCAGCAGTGAACACGAGGAGCCTAATCAGCCCCAGCATTTT. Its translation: CASSEHEEPNQPQHF.

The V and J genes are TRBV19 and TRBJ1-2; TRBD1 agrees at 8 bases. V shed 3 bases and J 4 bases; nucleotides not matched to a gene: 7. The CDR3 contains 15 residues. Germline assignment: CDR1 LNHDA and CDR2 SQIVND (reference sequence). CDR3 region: CASSITQGAGYGYTF. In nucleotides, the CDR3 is TGTGCCAGTAGTATCACTCAGGGGGCGGGCTATGGCTACACCTTC.

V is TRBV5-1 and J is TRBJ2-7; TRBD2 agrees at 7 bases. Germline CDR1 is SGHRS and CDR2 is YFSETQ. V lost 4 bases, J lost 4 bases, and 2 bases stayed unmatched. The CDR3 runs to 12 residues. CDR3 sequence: CASSAGVYEQYF. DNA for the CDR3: TGCGCCAGCAGCGCGGGAGTATACGAGCAGTACTTC.

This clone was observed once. In DNA, the CDR3 is TGTGCCAGCAGCGCCTTTGGGGCGGGGCTCACTGAAGCTTTCTTT. Translating it yields CASSAFGAGLTEAFF. The chain links TRBV7-3 to TRBJ1-1; a weak D match, TRBD1 (5 bases). The CDR3 is 15 amino acids. In germline, CDR1 is SGHTA, CDR2 FQGTGA. The germline V and J ends were trimmed by 5 bases and 4 bases, with 17 bases remaining between them. Filled out from reference TRBV7-3 and TRBJ1-1, the complete variable domain reads GAGVSQTPSNKVTEKGKYVELRCDPISGHTALYWYRQSLGQGPEFLIYFQGTGAADDSGLPNDRFFAVRPEGSVSTLKIQRTERGDSAVYLCASSAFGAGLTEAFFGQGTRLTVV.

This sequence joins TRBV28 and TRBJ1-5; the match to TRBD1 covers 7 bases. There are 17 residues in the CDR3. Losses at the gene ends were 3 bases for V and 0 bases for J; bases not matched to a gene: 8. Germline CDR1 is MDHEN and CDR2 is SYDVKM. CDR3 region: CASSFPGGGSSNQPQHF. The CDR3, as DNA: TGTGCCAGCAGTTTCCCGGGAGGGGGCAGTAGCAATCAGCCCCAGCATTTT.